The T cell receptor beta chain described here comes from a study of CD8 T cells in ankylosing spondylitis. Study-wide results and caveats: Researchers reportedly found disease-linked clones significantly enriched in matched ankylosing spondylitis synovial fluid. A motif in TCR beta, a set of 8 or 9 highly homologous variants, appeared characteristic of ankylosing spondylitis blood. Disease-linked clones had a CD8+ phenotype and relatively low frequency in peripheral blood.

Germline V gives CDR1 KGHDR, CDR2 SFDVKD. V gave up 10 bases and J gave up 3 bases; unmatched junction bases: 2. This CDR3 comprises 13 residues. TCRdb redid the calling of the 5' RACE reads with MiXCR, one entry per CDR3 protein. The sample lists 450,000 to 550,000 distinct CDR3 sequences; approximately 5.3% were seen once. Many counts were recorded for this clonotype. Its antigen is currently unknown. The sequence came from a male donor with ankylosing spondylitis. Sequenced sample: blood, either unsorted or a sorted T cell fraction (not recorded which). This sequence joins TRBV24-1 and TRBJ2-2; 9 bases agree with TRBD2. This chain's CDR3 is CATRLADTGELFF. Here the CDR3 DNA reads TGTGCCACAAGACTAGCGGACACCGGGGAGCTGTTTTTT.